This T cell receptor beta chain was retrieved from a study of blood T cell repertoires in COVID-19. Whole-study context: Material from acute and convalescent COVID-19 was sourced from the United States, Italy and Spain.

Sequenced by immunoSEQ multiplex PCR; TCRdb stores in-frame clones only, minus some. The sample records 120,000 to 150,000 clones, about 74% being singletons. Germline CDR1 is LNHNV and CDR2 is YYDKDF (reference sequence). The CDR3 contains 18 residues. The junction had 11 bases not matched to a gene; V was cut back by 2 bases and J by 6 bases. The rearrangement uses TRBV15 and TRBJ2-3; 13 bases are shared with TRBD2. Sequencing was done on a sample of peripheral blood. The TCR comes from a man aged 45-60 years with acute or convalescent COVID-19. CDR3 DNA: TGTGCCACCAGCAGATACCTTACCGGGACTAGCGGGGACGATACGCAGTATTTT. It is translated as CATSRYLTGTSGDDTQYF.